This TCR beta chain comes out of a study of cytomegalovirus exposure and HLA in healthy donors. A multiplex PCR was run with 60 Vbeta primers and 13 Jbeta primers. Measured with immunoSEQ multiplex PCR; TCRdb has only the in-frame clones, and not every one. The data contain roughly 150,000 clones, 76% of them singletons. Germline V lookup: CDR1 SGDLS, CDR2 YYNGEE. CDR3 length: 16 amino acids. With V trimmed by 1 base and J by 5 bases, 7 bases remained unmatched. V is TRBV9 and J is TRBJ1-2; 11 nucleotides match TRBD1. What was sequenced was PBMCs. This TCR was recovered from a male donor in good health and CMV-seronegative. Here the CDR3 reads CASSVRGDRGAYGYTF. The CDR3 coding sequence is TGTGCCAGCAGCGTACGGGGGGACAGGGGGGCGTATGGCTACACCTTC.